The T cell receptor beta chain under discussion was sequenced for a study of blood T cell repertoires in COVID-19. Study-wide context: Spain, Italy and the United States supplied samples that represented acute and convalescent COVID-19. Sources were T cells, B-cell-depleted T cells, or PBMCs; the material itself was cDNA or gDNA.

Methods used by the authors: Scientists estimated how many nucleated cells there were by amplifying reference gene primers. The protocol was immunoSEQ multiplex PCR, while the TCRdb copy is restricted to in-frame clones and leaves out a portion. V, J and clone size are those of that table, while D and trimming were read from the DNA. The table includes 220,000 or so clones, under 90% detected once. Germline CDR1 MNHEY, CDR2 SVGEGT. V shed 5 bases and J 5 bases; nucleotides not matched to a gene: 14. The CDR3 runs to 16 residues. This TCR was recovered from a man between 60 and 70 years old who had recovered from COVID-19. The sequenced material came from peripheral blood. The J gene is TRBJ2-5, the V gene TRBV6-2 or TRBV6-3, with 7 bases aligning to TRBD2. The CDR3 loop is CASSPPSGRAGETQYF. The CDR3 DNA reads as TGTGCCAGCAGTCCCCCGAGTGGGAGGGCCGGGGAGACCCAGTACTTC.